A single sample is the source of the 27 T cell receptor beta chains below, sequenced in a study of blood T cell repertoires in COVID-19. Here immunoSEQ multiplex PCR was the method, and the copy in TCRdb shows in-frame clones only, minus some. The repertoire holds roughly 220,000 clones, with roughly 82% as singletons. Source material: peripheral blood. Receptor source: a woman aged 35 to 49 who had recovered from COVID-19.

The chain links TRBV7-8 to TRBJ1-1; 7 bases are a match to TRBD1. The CDR3 contains 15 residues. Germline lookup yields CDR1 SGHVS and CDR2 FQNEAQ. Trimming cost V 5 bases and J 10 bases; bases outside gene matches: 16. The CDR3: CASSRAPDRVEGAFF. Written as DNA, the CDR3 is TGTGCCAGCAGCCGCGCACCTGACAGGGTAGAGGGAGCTTTCTTT.

J is TRBJ2-7 and V is TRBV6-1, with 12 bases fitting TRBD2. Trimming removed 4 bases from V and 5 bases from J; junction bases left unmatched: 18. Per germline, CDR1 MNHNS and CDR2 SASEGT. The length of the CDR3 is 19 residues. The CDR3 coding sequence is TGTGCCAGCAGTGGGAGGATCGGGCTAGCGGGGGGGCTTAGAAACGAGCAGTACTTC. This sequence encodes CASSGRIGLAGGLRNEQYF.

The V and J genes are TRBV18 and TRBJ2-7; TRBD2 agrees at 8 bases. J was trimmed by 0 bases and V by 6 bases; bases with no gene match: 13. The CDR3 totals 17 residues. Germline V gene sequence: CDR1 KGHSH, CDR2 LQKENI. For the CDR3, the DNA is TGTGCCAGCTCGCCAAGGCCAAGGACTAGCAGCTCCTACGAGCAGTACTTC. This gives the protein CASSPRPRTSSSYEQYF.

The chain joins TRBV5-8 to TRBJ1-4; D gene unclear. Germline loops: CDR1 SGHTS, CDR2 YDEGEE. V was trimmed by 0 bases and J by 5 bases, leaving 14 bases between them. The CDR3 totals 16 residues. The CDR3 region is CASSLEEGRPNEKLFF. The CDR3, as DNA: TGTGCCAGCAGCTTGGAGGAGGGCAGACCGAATGAAAAACTGTTTTTT.

This chain connects TRBV9 to TRBJ1-1; weak D call: TRBD1 (5 bases). The V and J ends lost 4 bases and 3 bases respectively, with 16 bases between them. CDR3 length equals 15 residues. Germline CDR1 SGDLS, CDR2 YYNGEE. CDR3 loop: CASSPRTSTDTEAFF. The CDR3 coding sequence is TGTGCCAGCAGCCCTAGGACATCCACGGACACTGAAGCTTTCTTT.

The rearrangement joins TRBV5-4 to TRBJ1-2, with TRBD1 matching over 8 bases. The V gene end was trimmed by 4 bases and the J gene end by 3 bases; junction bases not matched to a gene: 8. Germline V gene data show CDR1 as SGHNT and CDR2 as YYREEE (reference sequence). The CDR3 is 15 amino acids. DNA for the CDR3: TGTGCCAGCAGCAAGCCGGGACAGGAGGACTATGGCTACACCTTC. It is translated as CASSKPGQEDYGYTF.

The chain combines TRBV3-1 (or the pseudogene TRBV3-2) with TRBJ1-1, with 7 positions matching TRBD1. The J segment lost 5 bases and the V segment lost 5 bases, leaving 11 bases of the junction unmatched. CDR3 length: 15 amino acids. The V gene's germline CDR1 is LGHDT and CDR2 YNNKEL (reference sequence). This chain's CDR3 is CASSGQQGRGTEAFF. The CDR3 DNA reads as TGTGCCAGCAGCGGTCAACAGGGGCGGGGTACTGAAGCTTTCTTT.

This clone showed up just a few times. The chain couples TRBV3-1 (or the pseudogene TRBV3-2) to TRBJ1-6; 8 positions match TRBD1. Germline assignment: CDR1 LGHDT and CDR2 YNNKEL (reference sequence). Trimming removed 4 bases from V and 7 bases from J; junction bases left unmatched: 3. The CDR3 sequence is 14 residues long. The CDR3 sequence: CASSRTGTNSPLHF. CDR3 nucleotide sequence: TGTGCCAGCAGCCGGACAGGGACCAATTCACCCCTCCACTTT.

The chain links TRBV27 to TRBJ2-5; 12 nucleotides line up with TRBD1. Trimming removed 8 bases from V and 4 bases from J; junction bases left unmatched: 8. Germline CDR1 and CDR2: MNHEY and SMNVEV (reference sequence). This CDR3 is built from 15 residues. The CDR3 region is CASVNRDRGRETQYF. The CDR3, as DNA: TGTGCCAGCGTCAACCGGGACAGGGGGCGAGAGACCCAGTACTTC.

This rearrangement joins TRBV18 to TRBJ2-1, with unresolved D. CDR1 and CDR2 from the germline V gene are KGHSH and LQKENI. The length of the CDR3 is 16 residues. Deletions cut 2 bases from V and 0 bases from J, with 11 bases between. CDR3: CASSPLAAISYNEQFF. In DNA, the CDR3 is TGTGCCAGCTCACCATTGGCGGCGATCTCCTACAATGAGCAGTTCTTC.

The chain links TRBV28 to TRBJ2-3, with 8 bases identical to TRBD2. The germline V gene encodes CDR1 MDHEN and CDR2 SYDVKM. The junction had 3 bases not matched to a gene; V was cut back by 3 bases and J by 1 base. The CDR3 has 15 residues. DNA of the CDR3: TGTGCCAGCAGTTTCCCAGCGGGGGGCACAGATACGCAGTATTTT. It yields the protein CASSFPAGGTDTQYF.

This chain joins TRBV11-2 and TRBJ1-1; D is ambiguous. The length of the CDR3 is 13 residues. V gave up 7 bases and J gave up 5 bases, with 14 bases separating them. CDR1 and CDR2 (germline): SGHAT, FQNNGV. In DNA form, the CDR3 reads TGTGCCAGCATCCCGGGGTTCGGGACTGAAGCTTTCTTT. Translating it yields CASIPGFGTEAFF.

The CDR3 region has the DNA TGCGCCAGCAGCTTGGCCTATAGACAGGGCCTCGGGGAGCTGTTTTTT. This gives the protein CASSLAYRQGLGELFF. This chain uses TRBV5-1 with TRBJ2-2; 7 bases agree with TRBD1. J was trimmed by 7 bases and V by 0 bases; bases with no gene match: 9. Germline V gene data show CDR1 as SGHRS and CDR2 as YFSETQ. The CDR3 contains 16 residues. The variable domain in full, with the rest retrieved from reference TRBV5-1 and TRBJ2-2, is KAGVTQTPRYLIKTRGQQVTLSCSPISGHRSVSWYQQTPGQGLQFLFEYFSETQRNKGNFPGRFSGRQFSNSRSEMNVSTLELGDSALYLCASSLAYRQGLGELFFGEGSRLTVL.

This sequence joins TRBV6-5 and TRBJ1-1; a weak D match, TRBD1 (6 bases). Germline V gene sequence: CDR1 MNHEY, CDR2 SVGAGI. This CDR3 comprises 15 residues. Trimming pared 10 bases from V and 6 bases from J, leaving 24 bases between. CDR3 DNA: TGTGCCACCGTTGCCGTTACAGGGATGGTTGCTGAAGCTTTCTTT. It codes for CATVAVTGMVAEAFF.

The rearrangement links TRBV7-2 to TRBJ2-3; TRBD2 matches at 8 bases. The CDR3 loop spans 16 amino acids. With V trimmed by 3 bases and J by 3 bases, 8 bases remained unmatched. CDR1 and CDR2 from the germline V gene are SGHTA and FQGNSA. The CDR3 sequence: CASSFRGGPLTDTQYF. The CDR3 region has the DNA TGTGCCAGCAGCTTCCGGGGGGGCCCATTGACAGATACGCAGTATTTT.

The V call is TRBV7-9, the J call TRBJ2-1, with 9 nucleotides matching TRBD2. The CDR3 is made up of 17 amino acids. The germline V gene has CDR1 SEHNR and CDR2 FQNEAQ (reference sequence). With V trimmed by 0 bases and J by 7 bases, 10 bases remained unmatched. The CDR3 DNA sequence: TGTGCCAGCAGCTTAGCCGGCGCGGGGGGGCGGAAAAATGAGCAGTTCTTC. It is translated as CASSLAGAGGRKNEQFF.

The chain joins TRBV6-1 to TRBJ1-2; possible D gene TRBD1, 6 bases. Deletions cut 6 bases from V and 2 bases from J, with 10 bases between. Per the germline V gene, CDR1 is MNHNS and CDR2 is SASEGT. The CDR3 contains 13 residues. CDR3 DNA sequence: TGTGCCAGCAGCCGACAGGCCAACTATGGCTACACCTTC. Amino acids: CASSRQANYGYTF.

The V call is TRBV5-5, the J call TRBJ1-4, with no clear D. CDR1 SGHKS and CDR2 YYEKEE come from the germline V gene (reference sequence). The CDR3 consists of 12 residues. Trimming shortened V by 0 bases and J by 8 bases, and 5 bases separated the two germline ends. The CDR3 loop is CASSLEREKLFF. Written as DNA, the CDR3 is TGTGCCAGCAGCTTGGAGCGGGAAAAACTGTTTTTT.

The V gene is TRBV12-3 or TRBV12-4, the J gene TRBJ2-1, with no clear D. V was cut by 4 bases and J by 11 bases, with 15 bases left in between. The CDR3 covers 13 residues. This CDR3 is CASSSLLSVQQFF. Written as DNA, the CDR3 is TGTGCCAGCAGTTCCCTCCTGTCTGTCCAGCAGTTCTTC.

This chain connects TRBV6-2 or TRBV6-3 to TRBJ1-1; 9 bases match TRBD1. The V gene end was trimmed by 5 bases and the J gene end by 4 bases; junction bases not matched to a gene: 8. Germline CDR1 is MNHEY and CDR2 is SVGEGT. The CDR3 has 15 residues. The DNA for the CDR3 is TGTGCCAGCAGTAGGAGGACAGGGGTCGTCACTGAAGCTTTCTTT. This sequence encodes CASSRRTGVVTEAFF.

The gene calls are TRBV19 and TRBJ1-1; D might be TRBD1 (5 bases). V lost 5 bases and J 1 base, leaving 17 bases between the germline ends. The CDR3 totals 16 residues. Germline assignment: CDR1 LNHDA and CDR2 SQIVND (reference sequence). CDR3 sequence (DNA): TGTGCCAGTAGTCTTATGGCCGTGGACAAGAACACTGAAGCTTTCTTT. Protein: CASSLMAVDKNTEAFF.

The chain carries TRBV28 and TRBJ2-7; D might be TRBD2 (5 bases). Trimming took 6 bases from V and 4 from J, leaving 10 bases between them. The CDR3 loop spans 12 amino acids. Germline assignment: CDR1 MDHEN and CDR2 SYDVKM. The CDR3 here is CASRESGYEQYF. The CDR3 DNA reads as TGTGCCAGCAGGGAATCGGGGTACGAGCAGTACTTC.

This clone was counted a few times. The chain links TRBV6-5 to TRBJ1-6, with D perhaps matching TRBD1 (5 bases). V was pared by 2 bases and J by 9 bases, with 8 bases between. The CDR3 totals 13 residues. The germline CDR1 and CDR2 sequences are MNHEY and SVGAGI. The CDR3 bases are TGTGCCAGCAGTTACGGGGGGTTTTCACCCCTCCACTTT. This codes for CASSYGGFSPLHF.

The V call is TRBV7-6, the J call TRBJ2-1, with 11 bases that match TRBD1. Germline CDR1 is SGHVS and CDR2 is FNYEAQ. The junction had 8 bases not matched to a gene; V was cut back by 4 bases and J by 9 bases. This CDR3 region has 15 residues. The CDR3 protein is CASSSGQGARIEQFF. The CDR3 nucleotides read TGTGCCAGCAGCTCCGGACAGGGGGCTAGGATTGAGCAGTTCTTC.

This chain joins TRBV20-1 and TRBJ1-5; 11 nucleotides match TRBD1. The CDR3 is 16 amino acids. Trimming took 3 bases from V and 4 from J; bases not matched to a gene: 8. From germline, CDR1 is DFQATT and CDR2 SNEGSKA (reference sequence). CDR3: CSASRTGGPQNQPQHF. CDR3 nucleotides: TGCAGTGCTAGTCGGACAGGGGGCCCCCAGAATCAGCCCCAGCATTTT.

V is TRBV7-9 and J is TRBJ2-7; 7 bases map to TRBD1. Germline-derived CDR1 and CDR2 are SEHNR and FQNEAQ (reference sequence). The CDR3 extends over 14 amino acids. With V trimmed by 2 bases and J by 3 bases, 4 bases remained unmatched. The CDR3 loop is CASSLFQGDYEQYF. For the CDR3, the DNA is TGTGCCAGCAGCTTATTCCAGGGGGACTACGAGCAGTACTTC.

The V and J genes are TRBV9 and TRBJ2-1; 10 bases align to TRBD2. This CDR3 region has 16 residues. V shed 1 base, J shed 5 bases, and the junction held 6 bases outside the gene matches. The V gene's germline CDR1 is SGDLS and CDR2 YYNGEE. For the CDR3, the DNA is TGTGCCAGCAGCGTATATAGCGGGGGGTTTGACAATGAGCAGTTCTTC. Translated: CASSVYSGGFDNEQFF.